This T cell receptor (beta chain) was captured by sequencing in a study of shared clonotypes between healthy human individuals. The wider study: Every donor yielded three CD4 naive, three CD4 memory, two CD8 naive and one CD8 memory plate.

This table comes from immunoSEQ multiplex PCR, and its TCRdb copy is limited to in-frame clones, with some not included. The sample contains 2 million to 2.5 million clones, approximately 90% of which appear only once. The V segment lost 3 bases and the J segment 3 bases; nucleotides outside the gene matches: 7. There are 17 residues in the CDR3. CDR1 and CDR2 (germline): SGHRS, YFSETQ. The clonotype was recovered from a man aged 18 to 29 in good health. Some clones in this sample may be carry-over from other donors' samples. The genes are TRBV5-1 and TRBJ2-1; 12 nucleotides agree with TRBD2. Input material: naive CD4+ T cells from PBMCs. Subset specified: CD45RA+ positively selected. This CDR3 is CASSSLGGLAGYNEQFF. The CDR3 DNA is TGCGCCAGCAGCTCGTTGGGGGGACTAGCGGGCTACAATGAGCAGTTCTTC.